The 15 T cell receptor beta chains below were found in one sample sequenced in a study of blood T cell repertoires in COVID-19. Repertoires were generated with immunoSEQ multiplex PCR, while TCRdb's copy carries only in-frame clones and drops some. The sample holds approximately 500,000 clones, approximately 83% seen once. The specimen sequenced was peripheral blood. The receptors derive from a human donor in a cohort sampled during active COVID-19.

The chain recombines TRBV27 with TRBJ2-5; no reliable D call. Germline loops: CDR1 MNHEY, CDR2 SMNVEV (reference sequence). The V end lost 3 bases, the J end lost 2 bases, and 10 bases lay between the germline ends. The CDR3 extends over 14 amino acids. The CDR3 sequence: CASSFWAGQETQYF. The CDR3, as DNA: TGTGCCAGCAGTTTTTGGGCAGGACAAGAGACCCAGTACTTC.

The genes are TRBV9 and TRBJ1-6; 7 nucleotides align to TRBD1. V lost 3 bases and J lost 4; bases outside the gene matches: 10. Germline V gives CDR1 SGDLS, CDR2 YYNGEE. The CDR3 spans 17 residues. CDR3 protein: CASSGEQGPIYNSPLHF. The CDR3 bases are TGTGCCAGCAGCGGGGAACAGGGGCCTATTTATAATTCACCCCTCCACTTT.

The V gene is TRBV7-3, the J gene TRBJ2-3, with 12 bases that match TRBD2. The CDR3 has 15 amino acids. Germline V gene sequence: CDR1 SGHTA, CDR2 FQGTGA. Germline trimming cut 5 bases from V and 6 bases from J; bases unmatched to any gene: 6. The chain's CDR3 is CASSLRLAGVDTQYF. The CDR3 DNA follows: TGTGCCAGCAGCCTTCGACTAGCGGGAGTCGATACGCAGTATTTT.

In this sample, this clone turned up once. The rearrangement joins TRBV5-1 to TRBJ1-1, with D maybe TRBD1 (6 bases). Trimming took 4 bases from V and 4 from J, leaving 14 bases between them. The length of the CDR3 is 14 residues. Germline lookup yields CDR1 SGHRS and CDR2 YFSETQ. Here the CDR3 DNA reads TGCGCCAGCAGCCTAAGACAGGACCCCACTGAAGCTTTCTTT. Translated, it gives CASSLRQDPTEAFF. The full variable domain, its missing parts supplied by reference TRBV5-1 and TRBJ1-1, is KAGVTQTPRYLIKTRGQQVTLSCSPISGHRSVSWYQQTPGQGLQFLFEYFSETQRNKGNFPGRFSGRQFSNSRSEMNVSTLELGDSALYLCASSLRQDPTEAFFGQGTRLTVV.

The rearrangement uses TRBV6-2 or TRBV6-3 and TRBJ2-1; 7 bases agree with TRBD2. CDR1 and CDR2 (germline): MNHEY, SVGEGT. After removal of 2 bases from V and 2 bases from J, the junction contained 12 bases not matched to a gene. The CDR3 sequence is 18 residues long. The CDR3 DNA is TGTGCCAGCAGTTACCCTCCGTTGGGCGGGAGTACCTACAATGAGCAGTTCTTC. Translating it yields CASSYPPLGGSTYNEQFF.

The V and J genes are TRBV2 and TRBJ2-2, with 7 bases lining up with TRBD1. Germline CDR1 and CDR2: SNHLY and FYNNEI. V lost 10 bases and J lost 5; bases outside the gene matches: 10. This CDR3 spans 14 amino acids. CDR3 region: CAIQALRGTGELFF. CDR3 in DNA: TGTGCCATCCAAGCTCTCAGGGGGACCGGGGAGCTGTTTTTT.

The chain employs TRBV7-9 and TRBJ2-5; D may be TRBD1 (6 bases). CDR3 length: 15 residues. Trimming left V 5 bases short and J 2 bases short, with 15 bases between. CDR1 and CDR2 (germline): SEHNR, FQNEAQ (reference sequence). This CDR3 reads CASSTRDTAQETQYF. The CDR3 DNA sequence: TGTGCCAGCAGCACCCGGGACACAGCTCAAGAGACCCAGTACTTC.

The chain joins TRBV7-2 to TRBJ2-7, with TRBD2 as a possible D gene (5 bases). The CDR3 is 16 residues long. From germline, CDR1 is SGHTA and CDR2 FQGNSA. Trimming left V 1 base short and J 2 bases short, with 15 bases between. The CDR3 spells CASSLDATRAAYEQYF. CDR3 DNA: TGTGCCAGCAGCTTAGACGCTACTAGGGCAGCCTACGAGCAGTACTTC.

This clone has just a few counts. The V and J genes are TRBV14 and TRBJ1-6; 10 bases agree with TRBD1. There are 15 residues in the CDR3. V was clipped by 4 bases and J by 6 bases; unmatched bases: 3. Germline assignment: CDR1 SGHDN and CDR2 FVKESK. CDR3 bases: TGTGCCAGCAGCCCACGGGACAGGGGTAATTCACCCCTCCACTTT. Amino acids: CASSPRDRGNSPLHF.

The chain couples TRBV18 to TRBJ1-1; TRBD1 matches 7 bases. The V and J ends lost 3 bases and 4 bases, in that order; junction bases with no gene match: 5. CDR1 and CDR2 (germline): KGHSH, LQKENI. The CDR3 totals 14 residues. CDR3 amino acids: CASSPRQGTTEAFF. The CDR3 DNA sequence: TGTGCCAGCTCACCGCGACAGGGAACCACTGAAGCTTTCTTT.

The chain uses TRBV5-1 and TRBJ2-3, with 7 nucleotides matching TRBD1. J lost 5 bases, V lost 0 bases, and 6 bases had no gene match. Germline CDR1 is SGHRS and CDR2 is YFSETQ. This CDR3 has 15 residues. CDR3 in DNA: TGCGCCAGCAGCTTGGAACAGGGGCGCATAGATACGCAGTATTTT. Its translation: CASSLEQGRIDTQYF.

This chain links TRBV5-1 with TRBJ1-1; 8 nucleotides match TRBD1. From germline, CDR1 is SGHRS and CDR2 YFSETQ. V was pared by 0 bases and J by 1 base, with 2 bases of the junction left unmatched. CDR3 size: 15 residues. In nucleotides, the CDR3 is TGCGCCAGCAGCTTGGGGGGACAGGAGAACACTGAAGCTTTCTTT. It translates to CASSLGGQENTEAFF.

The chain has TRBV7-9 and TRBJ2-3; D is unclear. Germline CDR1 is SEHNR and CDR2 is FQNEAQ (reference sequence). V dropped 1 base and J dropped 0 bases, with 11 bases sitting between them. The CDR3 consists of 16 residues. The CDR3 DNA is TGTGCCAGCAGCTTAGGACACAGATCTAGCACAGATACGCAGTATTTT. This translates into CASSLGHRSSTDTQYF. Filled out from reference TRBV7-9 and TRBJ2-3, the complete variable domain reads DTGVSQNPRHKITKRGQNVTFRCDPISEHNRLYWYRQTLGQGPEFLTYFQNEAQLEKSRLLSDRFSAERPKGSFSTLEIQRTEQGDSAMYLCASSLGHRSSTDTQYFGPGTRLTVL.

The sample holds one count of this clone. The gene calls are TRBV18 and TRBJ2-3; 12 bases agree with TRBD2. The CDR3 covers 16 residues. V gave up 6 bases and J gave up 5 bases; unmatched junction bases: 9. Looked up from germline, CDR1 is KGHSH and CDR2 is LQKENI. CDR3 loop: CASSPRLAGVGDTQYF. The CDR3, as DNA: TGTGCCAGCTCCCCGCGACTAGCGGGAGTAGGAGATACGCAGTATTTT.

This rearrangement joins TRBV19 to TRBJ2-1; D is perhaps TRBD2 (5 bases). Germline V gene data show CDR1 as LNHDA and CDR2 as SQIVND (reference sequence). Trimming took off 8 bases at V and 0 bases at J, with 17 bases between the two ends. The CDR3 is made up of 16 amino acids. The CDR3 DNA follows: TGTGCCAGTCGGAGTAGACTACCCAACTCCTACAATGAGCAGTTCTTC. It specifies CASRSRLPNSYNEQFF.